What follows describes a single T cell receptor beta chain. Other DNA sequences in this sample translate to the same CDR3. The data derive from a study of shared clonotypes between healthy human individuals. TCRdb's copy holds only in-frame clones and misses some; the assay was immunoSEQ multiplex PCR. The sample consists of around 2.1 million clones, just over 90% of them appearing once. The CDR3 contains 13 residues. The germline CDR1 and CDR2 sequences are PRHDT and FYEKMQ (reference sequence). The V end was cut by 0 bases, the J end by 6 bases, with 6 bases between. Terminally differentiated effector memory CD45RA+ cells were excluded by CCR7 positive selection of CD45RO-negative cells.

The sample was naive CD8+ T cells from PBMCs. The chain employs TRBV13 and TRBJ2-1; D tentatively fits TRBD1 or TRBD2 (5 bases each). The source is a man aged 18 to 35 in good health. Some clones in this sample may be carry-over from other donors' samples. DNA for the CDR3: TGTGCCAGCAGCTTAGGGAGGGGCAATGAGCAGTTCTTC. Translating it yields CASSLGRGNEQFF.